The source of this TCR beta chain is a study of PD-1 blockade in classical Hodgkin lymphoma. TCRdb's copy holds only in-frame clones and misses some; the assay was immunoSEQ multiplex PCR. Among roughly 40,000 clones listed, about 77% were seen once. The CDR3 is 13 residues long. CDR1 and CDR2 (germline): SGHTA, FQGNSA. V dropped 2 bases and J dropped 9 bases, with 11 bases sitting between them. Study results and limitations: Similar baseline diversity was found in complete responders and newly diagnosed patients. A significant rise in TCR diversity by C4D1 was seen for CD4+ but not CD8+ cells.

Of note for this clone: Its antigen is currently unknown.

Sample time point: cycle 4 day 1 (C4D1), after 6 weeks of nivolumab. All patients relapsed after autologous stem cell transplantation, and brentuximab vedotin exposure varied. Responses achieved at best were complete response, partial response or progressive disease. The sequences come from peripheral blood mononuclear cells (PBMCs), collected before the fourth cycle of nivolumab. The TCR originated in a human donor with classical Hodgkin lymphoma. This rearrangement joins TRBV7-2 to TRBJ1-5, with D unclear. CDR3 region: CASSLYQERPQHF. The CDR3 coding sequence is TGTGCCAGCAGCTTATATCAGGAGAGGCCCCAGCATTTT.